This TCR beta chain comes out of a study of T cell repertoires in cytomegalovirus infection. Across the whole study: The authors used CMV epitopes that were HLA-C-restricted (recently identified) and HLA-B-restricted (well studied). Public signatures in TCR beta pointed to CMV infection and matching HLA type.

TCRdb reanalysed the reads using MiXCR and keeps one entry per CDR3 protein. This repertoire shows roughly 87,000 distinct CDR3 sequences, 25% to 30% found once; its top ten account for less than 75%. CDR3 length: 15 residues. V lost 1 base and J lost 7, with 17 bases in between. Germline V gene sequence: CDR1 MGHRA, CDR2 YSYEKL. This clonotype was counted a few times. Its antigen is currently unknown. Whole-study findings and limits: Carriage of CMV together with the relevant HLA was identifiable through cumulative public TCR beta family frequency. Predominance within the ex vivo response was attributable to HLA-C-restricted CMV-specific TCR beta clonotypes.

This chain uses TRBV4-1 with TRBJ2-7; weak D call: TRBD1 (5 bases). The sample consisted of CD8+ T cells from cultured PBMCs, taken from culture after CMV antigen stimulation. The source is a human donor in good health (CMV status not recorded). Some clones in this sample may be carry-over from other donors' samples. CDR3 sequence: CASSQATGRWGEQYF. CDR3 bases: TGCGCCAGCAGCCAAGCCACAGGTAGATGGGGTGAGCAGTACTTC.